This record covers a single T cell receptor beta chain. The sample belongs to a study of T cell responses to AZD1222 COVID-19 vaccine. Germline V CDR1 and CDR2: GTSNPN, SVGIG (reference sequence). V dropped 6 bases and J dropped 4; count of bases not matched to a gene: 3. The CDR3 totals 13 residues. Libraries were prepared by immunoSEQ multiplex PCR; TCRdb keeps only in-frame clonotypes and omits some of them. This sample yields fewer than 80,000 clones, of which around 74% are seen a single time; approximately 23% belongs to the top ten. J is TRBJ1-5 and V is TRBV30; 10 bases agree with TRBD1. The sequence was obtained from an adult in good health. The specimen was peripheral blood, collected on day 0 of MenACWY control vaccination. CDR3 in amino acids: CACGQGDNQPQHF. The CDR3 nucleotides are TGTGCCTGCGGACAGGGGGATAATCAGCCCCAGCATTTT.